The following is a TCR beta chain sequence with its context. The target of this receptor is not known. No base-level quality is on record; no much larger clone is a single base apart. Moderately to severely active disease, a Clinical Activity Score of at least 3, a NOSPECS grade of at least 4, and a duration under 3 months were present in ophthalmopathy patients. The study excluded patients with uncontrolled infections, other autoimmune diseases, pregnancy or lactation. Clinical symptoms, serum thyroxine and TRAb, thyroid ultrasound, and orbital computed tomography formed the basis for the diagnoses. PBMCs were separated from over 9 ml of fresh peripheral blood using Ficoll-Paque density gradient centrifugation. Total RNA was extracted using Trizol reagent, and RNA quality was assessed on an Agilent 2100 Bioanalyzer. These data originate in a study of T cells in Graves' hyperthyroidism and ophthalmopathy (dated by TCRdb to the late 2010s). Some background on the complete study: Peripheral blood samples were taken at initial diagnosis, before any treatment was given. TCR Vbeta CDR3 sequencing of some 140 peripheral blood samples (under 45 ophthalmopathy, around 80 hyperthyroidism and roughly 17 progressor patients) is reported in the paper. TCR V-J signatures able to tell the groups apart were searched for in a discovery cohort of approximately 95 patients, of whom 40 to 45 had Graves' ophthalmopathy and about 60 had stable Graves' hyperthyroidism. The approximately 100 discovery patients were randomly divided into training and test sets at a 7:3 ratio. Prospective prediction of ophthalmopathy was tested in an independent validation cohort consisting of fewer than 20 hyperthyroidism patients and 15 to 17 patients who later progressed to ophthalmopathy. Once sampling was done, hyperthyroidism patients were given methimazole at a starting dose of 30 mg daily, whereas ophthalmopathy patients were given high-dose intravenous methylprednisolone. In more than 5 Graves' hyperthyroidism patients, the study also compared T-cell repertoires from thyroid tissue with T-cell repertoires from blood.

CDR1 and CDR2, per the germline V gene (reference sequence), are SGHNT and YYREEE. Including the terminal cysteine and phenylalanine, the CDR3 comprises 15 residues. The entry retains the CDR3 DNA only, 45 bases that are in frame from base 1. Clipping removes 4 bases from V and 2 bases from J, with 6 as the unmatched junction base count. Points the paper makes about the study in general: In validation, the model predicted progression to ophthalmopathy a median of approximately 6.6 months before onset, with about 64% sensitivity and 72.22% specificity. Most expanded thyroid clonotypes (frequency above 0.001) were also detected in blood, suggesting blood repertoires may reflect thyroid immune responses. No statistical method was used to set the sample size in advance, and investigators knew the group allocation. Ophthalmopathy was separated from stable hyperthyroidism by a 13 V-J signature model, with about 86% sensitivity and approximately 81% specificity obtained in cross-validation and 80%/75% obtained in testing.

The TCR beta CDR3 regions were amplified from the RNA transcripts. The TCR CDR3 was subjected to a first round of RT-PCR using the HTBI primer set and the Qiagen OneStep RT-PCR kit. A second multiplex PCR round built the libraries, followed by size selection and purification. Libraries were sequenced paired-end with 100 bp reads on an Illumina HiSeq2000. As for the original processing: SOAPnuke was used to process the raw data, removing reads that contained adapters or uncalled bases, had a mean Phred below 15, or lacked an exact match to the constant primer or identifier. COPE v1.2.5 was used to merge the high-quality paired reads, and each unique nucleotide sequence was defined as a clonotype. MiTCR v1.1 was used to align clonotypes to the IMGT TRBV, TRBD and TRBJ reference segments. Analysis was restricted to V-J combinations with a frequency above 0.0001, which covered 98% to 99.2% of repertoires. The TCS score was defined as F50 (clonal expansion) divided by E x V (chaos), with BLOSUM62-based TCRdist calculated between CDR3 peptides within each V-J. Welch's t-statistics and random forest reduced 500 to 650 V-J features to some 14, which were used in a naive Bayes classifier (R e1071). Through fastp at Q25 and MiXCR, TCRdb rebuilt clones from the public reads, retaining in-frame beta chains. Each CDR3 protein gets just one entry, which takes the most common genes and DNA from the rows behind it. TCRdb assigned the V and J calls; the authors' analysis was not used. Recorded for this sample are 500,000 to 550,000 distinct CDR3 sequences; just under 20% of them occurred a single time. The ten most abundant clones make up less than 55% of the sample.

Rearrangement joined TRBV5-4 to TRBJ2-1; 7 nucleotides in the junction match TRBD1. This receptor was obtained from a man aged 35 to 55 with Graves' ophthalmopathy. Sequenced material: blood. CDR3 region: CASSPTGATYNEQFF. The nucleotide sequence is TGTGCCAGCAGCCCTACAGGGGCAACCTACAATGAGCAGTTCTTC.